This T cell receptor (beta chain) was sequenced during a study of blood T cell repertoires in COVID-19. About the study: Acute-phase and convalescent COVID-19 samples originated in the United States, Italy and Spain. PBMCs, B-cell-depleted T cells, or T cells provided the cDNA or gDNA that made up the material.

Source study methods: Estimation of nucleated cell counts relied on the amplification of reference gene primers. The protocol was immunoSEQ multiplex PCR, while the TCRdb copy is restricted to in-frame clones and leaves out a portion. V and J calls plus clone size are reproduced from that table; the DNA served to infer D and trimming. This table has just over 90,000 clones, roughly 80% appearing once. The germline CDR1 and CDR2 sequences are ENHRY and SYGVKD. This CDR3 is built from 14 residues. V was pared by 4 bases and J by 4 bases, with 4 bases of the junction left unmatched. This TCR was sampled from a human donor in a cohort sampled during active COVID-19. The sample taken for sequencing was peripheral blood. V is TRBV10-3 and J is TRBJ2-1; 7 nucleotides line up with TRBD1. CDR3 in amino acids: CAISGGTAYNEQFF. In DNA, the CDR3 is TGTGCCATCAGTGGAGGGACAGCTTACAATGAGCAGTTCTTC.